A selection of T cell receptor beta chains follows, all from one sample in a study of T cells after yellow fever vaccination. TCRdb processed the 5' RACE reads anew with MiXCR; each CDR3 protein has one entry. The repertoire has 300,000 or so distinct CDR3 sequences, 3.5% to 4.5% of them found once; the top ten carry approximately 24%. This specimen consisted of PBMCs, obtained 5 days after the yellow fever booster vaccination. The receptors shown here come from a man aged 18 to 30 who received the YFV17D yellow fever vaccine. CDR3s include the opening cysteine and the closing phenylalanine or tryptophan. Fields, in order: J gene, D gene, clone size, V gene, CDR3 protein, CDR3 DNA. A D gene is named only where the DNA matches it firmly. A row's size may be missing; if present it is once, few, many or a size class.

TRBJ2-1,NA,many,TRBV7-9,CASSSPRLTVEQFF,TGTGCCAGCAGCTCCCCCAGGCTCACGGTTGAGCAGTTCTTC
TRBJ2-1,TRBD2,NA,TRBV7-6,CASSFPPQRGGEQFF,TGTGCCAGCAGCTTCCCCCCGCAGCGGGGGGGGGAGCAGTTCTTC
TRBJ1-2,NA,many,TRBV11-2,CASSWTAANYGYTF,TGTGCCAGCAGCTGGACAGCAGCTAACTATGGCTACACCTTC
TRBJ1-5,NA,few,TRBV12-3/TRBV12-4,CASSRPTDSQPQHF,TGTGCCAGCAGCCGTCCTACGGACAGTCAGCCCCAGCATTTT
TRBJ1-4,TRBD1,many,TRBV7-2,CASSWTGINEKLFF,TGTGCCAGCAGCTGGACAGGGATCAATGAAAAACTGTTTTTT
TRBJ2-7,NA,few,TRBV5-4,CASSFGLGTYEQYF,TGTGCCAGCAGCTTCGGATTAGGGACCTACGAGCAGTACTTC
TRBJ1-3,NA,NA,TRBV5-6,CASGGGLRSTGNTIYF,TGTGCCAGCGGCGGGGGGCTACGATCAACGGGAAACACCATATATTTT
TRBJ2-1,NA,many,TRBV24-1,CATSDSHRDNNEQFF,TGTGCCACCAGTGATTCTCACAGGGACAACAATGAGCAGTTCTTC
TRBJ1-1,NA,NA,TRBV5-1,CASSPLQGNTEAFF,TGCGCCAGCAGCCCATTACAGGGGAACACTGAAGCTTTCTTT
TRBJ1-1,NA,NA,TRBV29-1,CSVNPRWERTEAFF,TGCAGCGTCAATCCTAGGTGGGAGAGGACTGAAGCTTTCTTT
TRBJ1-5,NA,NA,TRBV5-8,CASSLGGDVYQPQHF,TGTGCCAGCAGCTTGGGTGGGGACGTATACCAGCCCCAGCATTTT
TRBJ2-1,NA,NA,TRBV20-1,CSARAFEGILYNEQFF,TGCAGTGCTAGAGCTTTTGAGGGAATCCTCTACAATGAGCAGTTCTTC
TRBJ1-1,NA,NA,TRBV4-1,CASSQGENRVTTEAFF,TGCGCCAGCAGCCAAGGGGAAAACAGGGTTACCACTGAAGCTTTCTTT
TRBJ2-2,NA,NA,TRBV19,CASTPVGRGGELFF,TGTGCCAGTACTCCGGTCGGGCGAGGCGGGGAGCTGTTTTTT
TRBJ1-4,NA,few,TRBV5-1,CASSFGQATNEKLFF,TGCGCCAGCAGCTTCGGGCAAGCAACTAATGAAAAACTGTTTTTT
TRBJ1-5,TRBD1,many,TRBV7-9,CASSFSGGSSNQPQHF,TGTGCCAGCAGCTTCTCAGGGGGCTCAAGCAATCAGCCCCAGCATTTT
TRBJ2-1,NA,few,TRBV2,CASTYTSSNEQFF,TGTGCCAGCACATACACTAGCTCAAATGAGCAGTTCTTC
TRBJ2-5,NA,NA,TRBV30,CAWSSSLRGTQYF,TGTGCCTGGAGTTCGTCTCTTCGGGGGACCCAGTACTTC
TRBJ2-3,TRBD2,many,TRBV9,CASSVEDSGGARTQYF,TGTGCCAGCAGCGTAGAAGATAGCGGGGGGGCTCGTACGCAGTATTTT
TRBJ2-3,TRBD1,NA,TRBV7-7,CASSPGTDSTDTQYF,TGTGCCAGCAGCCCAGGGACAGACAGCACAGATACGCAGTATTTT
TRBJ2-3,TRBD1,few,TRBV7-6,CASSSGQGLDTQYF,TGTGCCAGCAGCTCGGGACAGGGGCTCGATACGCAGTATTTT
TRBJ1-2,NA,NA,TRBV19,CASSYLYGYTF,TGTGCCAGTAGCTATTTATATGGCTACACCTTC
TRBJ2-1,NA,many,TRBV20-1,CSAIKSLGLGNEQFF,TGCAGTGCTATAAAATCACTGGGGCTCGGGAATGAGCAGTTCTTC
TRBJ1-1,NA,few,TRBV7-9,CASSPRDPTLNTEAFF,TGTGCCAGCAGCCCCCGGGACCCAACCTTGAACACTGAAGCTTTCTTT
TRBJ2-3,NA,few,TRBV10-3,CAISATVDTQYF,TGTGCCATCAGTGCGACCGTTGATACGCAGTATTTT
TRBJ1-1,NA,NA,TRBV6-6,CASSFGRLQKAEAFF,TGTGCCAGCAGTTTTGGACGGTTACAGAAGGCTGAAGCTTTCTTT
TRBJ2-1,NA,NA,TRBV28,CASSFGLGQGINNEQFF,TGTGCCAGCAGTTTCGGTTTGGGGCAGGGAATAAACAATGAGCAGTTCTTC
TRBJ2-5,NA,many,TRBV4-1,CASSQVAGETQYF,TGCGCCAGCAGCCAAGTGGCAGGGGAGACCCAGTACTTC
TRBJ1-2,NA,NA,TRBV7-6,CASSLNVGSPYGYTF,TGTGCCAGCAGCTTAAATGTAGGCAGCCCCTATGGCTACACCTTC
TRBJ1-2,NA,many,TRBV7-8,CASSLGGFPEGYTF,TGTGCCAGCAGCTTGGGAGGGTTCCCGGAGGGCTACACCTTC
TRBJ1-1,NA,few,TRBV21-1,CASSPSRGANTEAFF,TGTGCCAGCAGCCCGAGCCGGGGGGCGAACACTGAAGCTTTCTTT
TRBJ2-2,NA,few,TRBV27,CASSFSRTGELFF,TGTGCCAGCAGTTTTAGCAGGACCGGGGAGCTGTTTTTT
TRBJ2-3,NA,NA,TRBV2,CASSGPSDTQYF,TGTGCCAGCAGTGGACCGTCAGATACGCAGTATTTT
TRBJ1-2,TRBD1,many,TRBV5-1,CASSLQGAVNYGYTF,TGCGCCAGCAGCTTACAGGGGGCGGTAAACTATGGCTACACCTTC
TRBJ2-2,NA,many,TRBV12-3/TRBV12-4,CASSWIGGTGELFF,TGTGCCAGCAGTTGGATCGGGGGAACCGGGGAGCTGTTTTTT
TRBJ1-4,NA,few,TRBV7-2,CASSSKGGPPLFF,TGTGCCAGCAGCTCCAAGGGGGGGCCTCCTTTGTTTTTT
TRBJ2-5,TRBD2,NA,TRBV29-1,CSVDGMGGFGETQYF,TGCAGCGTTGACGGCATGGGAGGGTTCGGGGAGACCCAGTACTTC
TRBJ1-6,NA,many,TRBV7-7,CARTGDVNSPLHF,TGTGCTAGGACGGGGGATGTCAATTCACCCCTCCACTTT
TRBJ1-2,TRBD1,NA,TRBV12-3/TRBV12-4,CASRQTGSDGYTF,TGTGCCAGCAGGCAGACAGGGTCGGATGGCTACACCTTC
TRBJ2-3,NA,many,TRBV4-3,CASSPTGPSTDTQYF,TGCGCCAGCAGCCCGACAGGTCCCAGCACAGATACGCAGTATTTT
TRBJ2-1,TRBD2,NA,TRBV6-5,CASSYGGGGGNEQFF,TGTGCCAGCAGTTACGGTGGCGGGGGGGGCAATGAGCAGTTCTTC
TRBJ2-7,NA,NA,TRBV6-6,CASSPPRGGGEQYF,TGTGCCAGCAGTCCCCCGAGGGGGGGCGGTGAGCAGTACTTC
TRBJ2-7,NA,many,TRBV11-2,CASESVGYEQYF,TGTGCCAGCGAGAGTGTCGGTTACGAGCAGTACTTC
TRBJ2-2,TRBD2,few,TRBV11-2,CASSFQAGGVGELFF,TGTGCCAGCAGCTTTCAGGCGGGGGGAGTCGGGGAGCTGTTTTTT
TRBJ1-2,TRBD1,few,TRBV20-1,CSARDRREGGDKGYTF,TGCAGTGCTAGAGATCGGCGAGAAGGGGGCGATAAGGGCTACACCTTC
TRBJ2-1,TRBD2,NA,TRBV4-2,CASSQETPGGGANEQFF,TGTGCCAGCAGCCAAGAAACCCCGGGCGGGGGGGCCAATGAGCAGTTCTTC
TRBJ1-1,NA,NA,TRBV19,CASSIAHGDWAEAFF,TGTGCCAGTAGTATAGCCCACGGAGACTGGGCTGAAGCTTTCTTT
TRBJ2-2,TRBD2,many,TRBV28,CASSAQAGANTGELFF,TGTGCCAGCAGCGCTCAGGCGGGGGCGAACACCGGGGAGCTGTTTTTT
TRBJ2-1,TRBD1,few,TRBV5-1,CASSMTGGPGEQFF,TGCGCCAGCAGCATGACAGGGGGCCCGGGTGAGCAGTTCTTC
TRBJ1-2,NA,few,TRBV3-1,CASSPRSANYGYTF,TGTGCCAGCAGCCCGAGGTCAGCAAACTATGGCTACACCTTC
TRBJ2-7,NA,few,TRBV19,CASSIKRVLGQREQYF,TGTGCCAGTAGTATCAAAAGGGTTCTTGGACAGAGGGAGCAGTACTTC
TRBJ1-1,NA,many,TRBV12-3/TRBV12-4,CASSLESARETEAFF,TGTGCCAGCAGTTTAGAAAGTGCTCGGGAGACTGAAGCTTTCTTT
TRBJ2-1,NA,NA,TRBV2,CASSGWRGFF,TGTGCCAGCAGTGGGTGGAGGGGGTTCTTC
TRBJ2-3,NA,many,TRBV5-5,CASSLGGTAGDTQYF,TGTGCCAGCAGCTTGGGGGGGACCGCGGGAGATACGCAGTATTTT
TRBJ1-5,NA,many,TRBV20-1,CSAVLPLELAQHF,TGCAGTGCTGTGCTCCCGTTGGAGTTGGCCCAGCATTTT
TRBJ2-2,NA,many,TRBV7-6,CASSLGGGTGELFF,TGTGCCAGCAGCCTCGGGGGAGGCACCGGGGAGCTGTTTTTT